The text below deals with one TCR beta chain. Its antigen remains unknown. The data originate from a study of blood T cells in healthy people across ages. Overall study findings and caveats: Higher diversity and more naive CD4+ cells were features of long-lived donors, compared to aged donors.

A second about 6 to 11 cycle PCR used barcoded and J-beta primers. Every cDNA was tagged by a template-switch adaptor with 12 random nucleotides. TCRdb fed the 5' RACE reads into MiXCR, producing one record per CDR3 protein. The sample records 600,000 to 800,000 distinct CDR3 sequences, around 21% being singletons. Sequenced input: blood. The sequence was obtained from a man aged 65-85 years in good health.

The CDR3 DNA reads as TGCGCCAGCAGCAGCCGGGGGAGAGATGGCTACACCTTC. Translating gives CASSSRGRDGYTF. The rearrangement links TRBV5-1 to TRBJ1-2, with D perhaps TRBD1 (5 bases). Germline V gene lookup returns CDR1 SGHRS and CDR2 YFSETQ. V was cut by 4 bases and J by 6 bases, with 13 bases left in between. The CDR3 has 13 residues.